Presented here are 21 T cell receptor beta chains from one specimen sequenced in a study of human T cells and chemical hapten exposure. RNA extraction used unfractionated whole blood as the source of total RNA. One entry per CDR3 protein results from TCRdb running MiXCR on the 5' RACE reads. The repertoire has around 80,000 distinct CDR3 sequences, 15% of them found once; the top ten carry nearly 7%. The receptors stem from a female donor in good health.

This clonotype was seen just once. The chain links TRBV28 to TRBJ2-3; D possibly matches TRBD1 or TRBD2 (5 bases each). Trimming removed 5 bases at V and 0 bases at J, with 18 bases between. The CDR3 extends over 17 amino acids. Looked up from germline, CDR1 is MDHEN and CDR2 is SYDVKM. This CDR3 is CASSPNSPWDSTDTQYF. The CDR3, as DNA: TGTGCCAGCAGTCCTAATTCGCCTTGGGACAGCACAGATACGCAGTATTTT.

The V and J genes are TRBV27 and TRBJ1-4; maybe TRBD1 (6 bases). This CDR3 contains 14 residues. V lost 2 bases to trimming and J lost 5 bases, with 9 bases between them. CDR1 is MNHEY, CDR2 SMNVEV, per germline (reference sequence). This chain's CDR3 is CASSLRGDNEKLFF. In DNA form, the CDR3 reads TGTGCCAGCAGTTTAAGGGGGGACAATGAAAAACTGTTTTTT.

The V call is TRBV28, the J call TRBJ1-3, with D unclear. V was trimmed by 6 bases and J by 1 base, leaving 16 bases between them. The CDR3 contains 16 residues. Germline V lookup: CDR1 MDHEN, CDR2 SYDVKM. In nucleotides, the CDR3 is TGTGCCAGCAGCTCCGGGCAGGTTTTTTCTGGAAACACCATATATTTT. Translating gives CASSSGQVFSGNTIYF.

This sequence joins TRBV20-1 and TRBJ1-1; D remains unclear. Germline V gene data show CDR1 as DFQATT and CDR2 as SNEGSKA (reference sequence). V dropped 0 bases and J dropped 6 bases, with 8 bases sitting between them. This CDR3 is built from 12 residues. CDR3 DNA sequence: TGCAGTGCTAGAGATCGAAGAGCTGAAGCTTTCTTT. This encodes CSARDRRAEAFF.

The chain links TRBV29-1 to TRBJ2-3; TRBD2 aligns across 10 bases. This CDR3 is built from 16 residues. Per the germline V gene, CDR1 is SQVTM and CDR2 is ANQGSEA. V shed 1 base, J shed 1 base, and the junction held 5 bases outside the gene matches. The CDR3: CSVEGNLAGGTDTQYF. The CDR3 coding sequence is TGCAGCGTTGAAGGAAATCTAGCGGGGGGCACAGATACGCAGTATTTT.

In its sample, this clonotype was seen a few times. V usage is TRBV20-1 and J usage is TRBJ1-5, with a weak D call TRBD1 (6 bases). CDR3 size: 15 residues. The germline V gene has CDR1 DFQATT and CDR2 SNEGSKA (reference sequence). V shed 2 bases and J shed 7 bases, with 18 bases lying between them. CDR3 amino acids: CSARYSQARGQPQHF. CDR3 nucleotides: TGCAGTGCTAGATATTCCCAAGCCAGGGGACAGCCCCAGCATTTT.

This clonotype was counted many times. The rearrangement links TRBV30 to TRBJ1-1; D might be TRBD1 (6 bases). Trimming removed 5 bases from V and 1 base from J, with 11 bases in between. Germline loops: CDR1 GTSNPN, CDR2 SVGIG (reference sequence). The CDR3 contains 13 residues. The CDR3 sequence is CAWSDRQNTEAFF. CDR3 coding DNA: TGTGCCTGGTCGGACAGACAGAACACTGAAGCTTTCTTT. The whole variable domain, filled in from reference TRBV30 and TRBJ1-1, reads SQTIHQWPATLVQPVGSPLSLECTVEGTSNPNLYWYRQAAGRGLQLLFYSVGIGQISSEVPQNLSASRPQDRQFILSSKKLLLSDSGFYLCAWSDRQNTEAFFGQGTRLTVV.

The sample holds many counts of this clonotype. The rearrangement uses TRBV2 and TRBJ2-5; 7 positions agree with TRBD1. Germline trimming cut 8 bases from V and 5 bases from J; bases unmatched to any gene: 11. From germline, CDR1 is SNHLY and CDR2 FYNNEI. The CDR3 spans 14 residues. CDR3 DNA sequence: TGTGCCAGCCTCACCCGAGGGGGCTCGGAGACCCAGTACTTC. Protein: CASLTRGGSETQYF.

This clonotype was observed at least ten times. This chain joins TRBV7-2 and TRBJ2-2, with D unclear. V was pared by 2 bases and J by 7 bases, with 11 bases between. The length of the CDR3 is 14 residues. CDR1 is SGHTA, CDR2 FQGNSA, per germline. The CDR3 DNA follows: TGTGCCAGCAGCTTAACGGGTCGGGTCGGGGAGCTGTTTTTT. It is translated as CASSLTGRVGELFF.

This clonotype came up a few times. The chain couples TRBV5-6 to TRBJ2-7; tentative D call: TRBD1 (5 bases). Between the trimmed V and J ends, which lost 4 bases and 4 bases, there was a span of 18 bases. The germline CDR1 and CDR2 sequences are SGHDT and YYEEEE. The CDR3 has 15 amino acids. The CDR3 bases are TGTGCCAGCAGCCCGGCCTGGGGCGGAGATTACGAGCAGTACTTC. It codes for CASSPAWGGDYEQYF.

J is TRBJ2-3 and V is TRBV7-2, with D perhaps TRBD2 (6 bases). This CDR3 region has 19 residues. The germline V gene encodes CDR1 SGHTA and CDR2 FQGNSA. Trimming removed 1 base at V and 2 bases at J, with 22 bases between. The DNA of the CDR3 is TGTGCCAGCAGCTTAGGGGGGTTGGTCGGGGGTGCTAACACAGATACGCAGTATTTT. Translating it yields CASSLGGLVGGANTDTQYF.

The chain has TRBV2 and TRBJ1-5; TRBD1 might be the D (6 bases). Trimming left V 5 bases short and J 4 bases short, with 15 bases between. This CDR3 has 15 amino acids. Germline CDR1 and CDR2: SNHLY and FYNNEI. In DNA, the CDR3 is TGTGCCAGCAGTCGAGAGGGGGGCGATAATCAGCCCCAGCATTTT. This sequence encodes CASSREGGDNQPQHF.

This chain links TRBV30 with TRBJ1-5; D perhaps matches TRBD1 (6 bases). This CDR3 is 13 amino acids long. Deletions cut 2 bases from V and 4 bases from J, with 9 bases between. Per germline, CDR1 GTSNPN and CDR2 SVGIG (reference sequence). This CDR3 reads CAWSFQGNQPQHF. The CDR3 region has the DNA TGTGCCTGGAGTTTTCAGGGGAATCAGCCCCAGCATTTT.

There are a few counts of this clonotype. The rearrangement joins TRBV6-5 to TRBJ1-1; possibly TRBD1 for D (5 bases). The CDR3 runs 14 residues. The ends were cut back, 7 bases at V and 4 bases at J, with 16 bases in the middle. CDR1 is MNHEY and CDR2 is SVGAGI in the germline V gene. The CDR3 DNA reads TGTGCCAGCACCCCTGGCAGGGCGGGCACTGAAGCTTTCTTT. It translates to CASTPGRAGTEAFF.

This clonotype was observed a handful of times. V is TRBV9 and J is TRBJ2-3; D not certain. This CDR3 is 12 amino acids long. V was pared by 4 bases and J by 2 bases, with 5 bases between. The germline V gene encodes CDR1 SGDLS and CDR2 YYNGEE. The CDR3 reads CASSRATDTQYF. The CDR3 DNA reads TGTGCCAGCAGCCGTGCCACAGATACGCAGTATTTT.

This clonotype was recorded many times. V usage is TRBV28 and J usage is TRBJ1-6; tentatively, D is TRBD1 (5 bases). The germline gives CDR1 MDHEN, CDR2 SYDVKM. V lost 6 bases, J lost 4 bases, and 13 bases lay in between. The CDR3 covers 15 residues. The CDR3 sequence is CASRTSSGYNSPLHF. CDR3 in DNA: TGTGCCAGCAGGACATCGTCAGGGTATAATTCACCCCTCCACTTT.

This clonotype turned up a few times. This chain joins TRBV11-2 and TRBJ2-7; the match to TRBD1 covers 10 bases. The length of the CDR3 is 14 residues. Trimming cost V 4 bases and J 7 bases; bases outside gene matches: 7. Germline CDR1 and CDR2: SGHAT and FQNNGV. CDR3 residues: CASSSGTGAWEQYF. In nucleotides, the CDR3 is TGTGCCAGCAGCTCTGGGACAGGGGCTTGGGAGCAGTACTTC.

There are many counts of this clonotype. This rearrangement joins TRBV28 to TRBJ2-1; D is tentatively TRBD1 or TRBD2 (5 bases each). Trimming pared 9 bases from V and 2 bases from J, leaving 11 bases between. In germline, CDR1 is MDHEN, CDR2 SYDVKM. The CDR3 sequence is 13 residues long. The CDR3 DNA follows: TGTGCCAGTTGCCGGGGCGCCTACAATGAGCAGTTCTTC. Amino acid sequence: CASCRGAYNEQFF.

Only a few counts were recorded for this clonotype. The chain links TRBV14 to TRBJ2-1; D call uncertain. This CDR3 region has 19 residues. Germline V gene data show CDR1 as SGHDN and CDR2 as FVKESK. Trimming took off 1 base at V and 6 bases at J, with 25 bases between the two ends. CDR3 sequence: CASSQAFGFSVLASNEQFF. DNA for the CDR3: TGTGCCAGCAGCCAAGCATTCGGGTTTTCGGTATTGGCTAGCAATGAGCAGTTCTTC.

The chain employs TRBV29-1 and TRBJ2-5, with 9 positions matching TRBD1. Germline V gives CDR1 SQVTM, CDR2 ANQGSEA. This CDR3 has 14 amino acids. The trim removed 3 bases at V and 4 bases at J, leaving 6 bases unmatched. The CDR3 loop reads CSVDWPDRGETQYF. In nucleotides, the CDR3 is TGCAGCGTTGATTGGCCGGACAGGGGAGAGACCCAGTACTTC.

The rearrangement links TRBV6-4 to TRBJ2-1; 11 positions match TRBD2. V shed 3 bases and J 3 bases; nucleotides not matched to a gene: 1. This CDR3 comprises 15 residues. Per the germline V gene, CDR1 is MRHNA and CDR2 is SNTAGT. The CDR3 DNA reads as TGTGCCAGCAGTGAGCTAGCGGGGGGCTACAATGAGCAGTTCTTC. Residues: CASSELAGGYNEQFF.